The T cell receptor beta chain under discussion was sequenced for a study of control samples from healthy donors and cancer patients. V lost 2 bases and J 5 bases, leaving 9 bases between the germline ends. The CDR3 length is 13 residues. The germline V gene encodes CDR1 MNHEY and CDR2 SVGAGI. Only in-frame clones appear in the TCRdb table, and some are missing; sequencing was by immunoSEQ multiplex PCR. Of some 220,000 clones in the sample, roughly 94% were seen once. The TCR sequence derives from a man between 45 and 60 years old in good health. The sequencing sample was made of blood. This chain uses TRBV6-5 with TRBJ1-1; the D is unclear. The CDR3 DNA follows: TGTGCCAGCAGTTACAACGCCGATACTGAAGCTTTCTTT. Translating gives CASSYNADTEAFF.